This TCR beta chain is drawn from a study of cytomegalovirus exposure and HLA in healthy donors. Study-level results: Later analysis suggested links between common viral pathogens and several top significant clusters. Association with HLA alleles at 0.05 false discovery rate was found for 17,000 or so TCR beta sequences in a later analysis.

The CDR3 contains 19 residues. Germline values: CDR1 MDHEN, CDR2 SYDVKM. The V and J ends lost 4 bases and 1 base, in that order; junction bases with no gene match: 8. This clone was counted a few times. Its antigen is unknown. Healthy bone marrow donors made up the donor group. When sampled, the donors appeared nominally healthy, though they likely had unrecorded immune exposures. PCR amplification relied on 60 Vbeta primers (plus 13 Jbeta primers). Sequencing used immunoSEQ multiplex PCR; TCRdb keeps in-frame clones, though not all of them. The table has about 110,000 clones, 70% to 80% seen once. The sequencing input was PBMCs. This clonotype was obtained from a middle-aged woman in good health and CMV-seronegative. The gene calls are TRBV28 and TRBJ2-1, with 15 bases that match TRBD2. For the CDR3, the DNA is TGTGCCAGCAGTTCCCCTGGGGGACTAGCGGGAGGTTCCTACAATGAGCAGTTCTTC. Residues: CASSSPGGLAGGSYNEQFF.